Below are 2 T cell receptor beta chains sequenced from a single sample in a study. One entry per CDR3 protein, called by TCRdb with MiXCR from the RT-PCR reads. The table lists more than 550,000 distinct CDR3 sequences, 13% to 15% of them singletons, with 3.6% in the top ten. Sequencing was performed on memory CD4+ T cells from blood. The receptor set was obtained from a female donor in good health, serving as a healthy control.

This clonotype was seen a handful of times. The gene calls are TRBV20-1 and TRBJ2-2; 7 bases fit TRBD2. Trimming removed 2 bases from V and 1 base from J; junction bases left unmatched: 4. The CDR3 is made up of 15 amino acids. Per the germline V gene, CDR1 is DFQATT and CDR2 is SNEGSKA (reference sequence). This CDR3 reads CSARRGGMNTGELFF. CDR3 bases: TGCAGTGCTAGACGCGGGGGAATGAACACCGGGGAGCTGTTTTTT.

The CDR3, as DNA: TGTGCCAGCAGGTTACCGGGACTAACCGGGGAGCTGTTTTTT. This codes for CASRLPGLTGELFF. The chain employs TRBV6-5 and TRBJ2-2, with TRBD2 identical over 7 bases. The CDR3 is 14 amino acids. Germline CDR1 and CDR2: MNHEY and SVGAGI. The junction had 6 bases not matched to a gene; V was cut back by 6 bases and J by 5 bases.